These 30 T cell receptor beta chains were sequenced from one sample in a study of T cell clones after liver transplantation. Assay: immunoSEQ multiplex PCR; the TCRdb copy retains only in-frame clones and omits some. This sample has some 80,000 clones, with around 84% found just once. Sequenced here: CD4+ T cells from blood, sampled about 50 months after liver transplant. Receptors originate from a human patient who received a liver transplant. Some T cells may trace back to the graft donor.

This clone was counted only a few times. This sequence joins TRBV10-3 and TRBJ2-2; no clear D. The CDR3 is made up of 15 amino acids. V was shortened by 0 bases and J by 1 base, with 6 bases between the two germline ends. The germline CDR1 and CDR2 sequences are ENHRY and SYGVKD. CDR3 sequence: CAISESVRNTGELFF. The DNA of the CDR3 is TGTGCCATCAGTGAGTCGGTACGGAACACCGGGGAGCTGTTTTTT.

This chain links TRBV18 with TRBJ2-1; TRBD2 agrees at 7 bases. Germline trimming cut 8 bases from V and 4 bases from J; bases unmatched to any gene: 8. The germline CDR1 and CDR2 sequences are KGHSH and LQKENI. This CDR3 spans 14 amino acids. This CDR3 is CASHPSGAYNEQFF. The CDR3 coding sequence is TGTGCCAGCCACCCCAGCGGGGCATACAATGAGCAGTTCTTC.

V gene TRBV7-2 combines with J gene TRBJ2-3; D is ambiguous. Trimming cost V 3 bases and J 4 bases, with 11 bases left between them. The germline V gene has CDR1 SGHTA and CDR2 FQGNSA. There are 14 residues in the CDR3. The CDR3 bases are TGTGCCAGCAGCTTTCGCCAGAAGTCAGATACGCAGTATTTT. Residues: CASSFRQKSDTQYF.

This chain uses TRBV5-4 with TRBJ2-5, with D possibly being TRBD1 (6 bases). Trimming removed 4 bases from V and 2 bases from J, with 6 bases in between. Germline CDR1 SGHNT, CDR2 YYREEE (reference sequence). The CDR3 has 12 residues. The CDR3 DNA sequence: TGTGCCAGCAGCACAGGGCAAGAGACCCAGTACTTC. Amino acid sequence: CASSTGQETQYF.

The V and J genes are TRBV6-5 and TRBJ1-3, with a weak D call TRBD1 (6 bases). CDR3 size: 13 residues. Deletions cut 6 bases from V and 4 bases from J, with 10 bases between. Germline values: CDR1 MNHEY, CDR2 SVGAGI. CDR3 loop: CASSRDTGNTIYF. The DNA for the CDR3 is TGTGCCAGCAGCCGGGACACGGGAAACACCATATATTTT.

The V call is TRBV5-6, the J call TRBJ2-2; D is unclear. Germline V gives CDR1 SGHDT, CDR2 YYEEEE. Trimming shortened V by 5 bases and J by 7 bases, and 9 bases separated the two germline ends. The CDR3 totals 12 residues. The CDR3 reads CASRFGVGELFF. For the CDR3, the DNA is TGTGCCAGCAGATTCGGTGTCGGGGAGCTGTTTTTT. The variable domain in full, with the rest retrieved from reference TRBV5-6 and TRBJ2-2, is DAGVTQSPTHLIKTRGQQVTLRCSPKSGHDTVSWYQQALGQGPQFIFQYYEEEERQRGNFPDRFSGHQFPNYSSELNVNALLLGDSALYLCASRFGVGELFFGEGSRLTVL.

CDR3 DNA sequence: TGTGCCAGCAGTCCGTTGGGCGGGGGCTCCTACAATGAGCAGTTCTTC. Amino acid sequence: CASSPLGGGSYNEQFF. The rearrangement joins TRBV9 to TRBJ2-1; 7 bases line up with TRBD2. Germline loops: CDR1 SGDLS, CDR2 YYNGEE. The CDR3 is 16 residues long. The trim removed 5 bases at V and 0 bases at J, leaving 8 bases unmatched.

The CDR3 reads CASSPGGRFTGELFF. DNA of the CDR3: TGTGCCAGCAGCCCGGGAGGACGGTTCACCGGGGAGCTGTTTTTT. V and J are TRBV7-2 and TRBJ2-2; TRBD2 agrees at 7 bases. This CDR3 is built from 15 residues. Germline V gene sequence: CDR1 SGHTA, CDR2 FQGNSA. The junction had 7 bases not matched to a gene; V was cut back by 5 bases and J by 4 bases.

This rearrangement joins TRBV20-1 to TRBJ2-3, with 8 bases that match TRBD2. The CDR3 spans 11 residues. Trimming took 6 bases from V and 13 from J; bases not matched to a gene: 9. The germline CDR1 and CDR2 sequences are DFQATT and SNEGSKA (reference sequence). The CDR3 loop is CSALSRREEYF. The CDR3 DNA is TGCAGTGCCCTAAGTAGGCGGGAGGAGTATTTT.

V and J are TRBV6-6 and TRBJ1-2; no clear D. Germline CDR1 reads MNHNY; CDR2 reads SVGAGI (reference sequence). V shed 10 bases and J shed 2 bases, with 14 bases lying between them. The CDR3 totals 13 residues. CDR3 protein: CAIGGGVNYGYTF. The DNA for the CDR3 is TGTGCCATCGGTGGCGGGGTCAACTATGGCTACACCTTC.

The V and J genes are TRBV5-4 and TRBJ2-2; D is undetermined. Germline values: CDR1 SGHNT, CDR2 YYREEE (reference sequence). CDR3 length equals 13 residues. Trimming shortened V by 2 bases and J by 6 bases, and 8 bases separated the two germline ends. The CDR3 spells CASSFNGPGELFF. In DNA, the CDR3 is TGTGCCAGCAGCTTCAACGGTCCCGGGGAGCTGTTTTTT.

The chain uses TRBV5-6 and TRBJ1-5; TRBD1 aligns across 9 bases. V gave up 1 base and J gave up 1 base; unmatched junction bases: 3. There are 16 residues in the CDR3. Germline assignment: CDR1 SGHDT and CDR2 YYEEEE. CDR3 nucleotide sequence: TGTGCCAGCAGCTTGCTGGGACAGGGAAGCAATCAGCCCCAGCATTTT. This encodes CASSLLGQGSNQPQHF.

The rearrangement links TRBV5-4 to TRBJ1-6, with 9 bases identical to TRBD1. Germline trimming cut 1 base from V and 8 bases from J; bases unmatched to any gene: 4. Germline values: CDR1 SGHNT, CDR2 YYREEE (reference sequence). The CDR3 spans 15 residues. The CDR3 here is CASSLRGQGDSPLHF. DNA of the CDR3: TGTGCCAGCAGCTTGAGGGGACAGGGAGATTCACCCCTCCACTTT. The full variable domain, in which reference TRBV5-4 and TRBJ1-6 provide the parts outside the CDR3, is ETGVTQSPTHLIKTRGQQVTLRCSSQSGHNTVSWYQQALGQGPQFIFQYYREEENGRGNFPPRFSGLQFPNYSSELNVNALELDDSALYLCASSLRGQGDSPLHFGNGTRLTVT.

This chain connects TRBV29-1 to TRBJ1-1; perhaps TRBD1 as D (5 bases). CDR3 length equals 14 residues. V was pared by 7 bases and J by 3 bases, with 18 bases between. Per the germline V gene, CDR1 is SQVTM and CDR2 is ANQGSEA. CDR3 nucleotides: TGCAGCGGCCGAATGGGGGTAACTTACACTGAAGCTTTCTTT. It yields the protein CSGRMGVTYTEAFF.

The chain couples TRBV2 to TRBJ2-2; D not certain. V gave up 2 bases and J gave up 1 base, with 5 bases separating them. The germline V gene encodes CDR1 SNHLY and CDR2 FYNNEI. The CDR3 runs to 14 residues. CDR3 in DNA: TGTGCCAGCAGTGAAAGAGGGAACACCGGGGAGCTGTTTTTT. This gives the protein CASSERGNTGELFF.

The chain couples TRBV5-5 to TRBJ1-1; D is ambiguous. Germline-derived CDR1 and CDR2 are SGHKS and YYEKEE (reference sequence). This CDR3 has 14 amino acids. V was clipped by 2 bases and J by 3 bases, with 11 bases between them. Written as DNA, the CDR3 is TGTGCCAGCAGCTTAACAGTCCGAGACACTGAAGCTTTCTTT. It is translated as CASSLTVRDTEAFF. The variable domain in full, with the rest retrieved from reference TRBV5-5 and TRBJ1-1, is DAGVTQSPTHLIKTRGQQVTLRCSPISGHKSVSWYQQVLGQGPQFIFQYYEKEERGRGNFPDRFSARQFPNYSSELNVNALLLGDSALYLCASSLTVRDTEAFFGQGTRLTVV.

J is TRBJ1-2 and V is TRBV14; 9 nucleotides agree with TRBD1. CDR3 length: 14 amino acids. The germline V gene has CDR1 SGHDN and CDR2 FVKESK. With 4 bases clipped from V and 5 bases from J, the junction kept 5 bases outside the gene matches. CDR3 region: CASSRGTGNYGYTF. The DNA for the CDR3 is TGTGCCAGCAGCCGCGGGACAGGGAATTATGGCTACACCTTC.

V usage is TRBV19 and J usage is TRBJ1-2; tentative D call: TRBD1 (6 bases). The V end lost 0 bases, the J end lost 6 bases, and 8 bases lay between the germline ends. The CDR3 extends over 13 amino acids. Germline loops: CDR1 LNHDA, CDR2 SQIVND (reference sequence). This CDR3 reads CASSIDRGDGYTF. DNA for the CDR3: TGTGCCAGTAGTATAGACAGGGGCGATGGCTACACCTTC.

The V call is TRBV5-1, the J call TRBJ2-5; 9 positions agree with TRBD1. Germline V gene lookup returns CDR1 SGHRS and CDR2 YFSETQ. The CDR3 covers 17 residues. V lost 4 bases and J lost 7; bases outside the gene matches: 17. The CDR3 spells CASSHRPGQGRMATQYF. The CDR3 nucleotides read TGCGCCAGCAGCCATAGACCGGGACAGGGACGAATGGCGACCCAGTACTTC.

This clone has just one count. V usage is TRBV4-3 and J usage is TRBJ2-6, with D perhaps matching TRBD1 or TRBD2 (5 bases each). Germline V lookup: CDR1 LGHNA, CDR2 YSLEER. V was shortened by 0 bases and J by 2 bases, with 17 bases between the two germline ends. The length of the CDR3 is 19 residues. As DNA, the CDR3 is TGCGCCAGCAGCCAAGATTGGGGGTCCCATGGGGCTGGGGCCAACGTCCTGACTTTC. This sequence encodes CASSQDWGSHGAGANVLTF.

CDR3 residues: CASSRPQGVTYEQYF. CDR3 nucleotide sequence: TGTGCCAGCAGCAGACCGCAGGGGGTAACCTACGAGCAGTACTTC. The chain carries TRBV6-5 and TRBJ2-7; TRBD1 aligns across 7 bases. Germline V CDR1 and CDR2: MNHEY, SVGAGI. The CDR3 is made up of 15 amino acids. V was clipped by 6 bases and J by 2 bases; unmatched bases: 10.

The rearrangement uses TRBV10-3 and TRBJ1-2; unclear D gene. Per germline, CDR1 ENHRY and CDR2 SYGVKD. V was trimmed by 2 bases and J by 0 bases, leaving 7 bases between them. This CDR3 has 14 residues. The CDR3 here is CAISEAAANYGYTF. DNA for the CDR3: TGTGCCATCAGTGAGGCCGCAGCTAACTATGGCTACACCTTC.

The chain couples TRBV19 to TRBJ1-5, with a tentative D call TRBD1 (5 bases). There are 15 residues in the CDR3. The germline V gene encodes CDR1 LNHDA and CDR2 SQIVND (reference sequence). V shed 3 bases and J shed 6 bases, with 15 bases lying between them. The CDR3 sequence is CASSMAPGGGQPQHF. In DNA, the CDR3 is TGTGCCAGTAGTATGGCCCCCGGCGGGGGTCAGCCCCAGCATTTT.

This chain joins TRBV27 and TRBJ2-7; 7 bases line up with TRBD1. From germline, CDR1 is MNHEY and CDR2 SMNVEV (reference sequence). CDR3 length equals 14 residues. With V trimmed by 6 bases and J by 5 bases, 10 bases remained unmatched. CDR3 sequence: CASRPNRGGNEQYF. Written as DNA, the CDR3 is TGTGCCAGCAGGCCAAACAGGGGTGGTAACGAGCAGTACTTC.

The J gene is TRBJ2-1, the V gene TRBV19; TRBD2 agrees at 10 bases. The CDR3 sequence is 17 residues long. Per the germline V gene, CDR1 is LNHDA and CDR2 is SQIVND (reference sequence). Losses at the gene ends were 3 bases for V and 4 bases for J; bases not matched to a gene: 9. In DNA form, the CDR3 reads TGTGCCAGTAGTATTGGACTAGCGGACCAAAGGTACAATGAGCAGTTCTTC. Translation gives CASSIGLADQRYNEQFF.

This clone appeared once. The chain links TRBV7-3 to TRBJ1-6; D is unresolved. The V gene lost 6 bases and the J gene lost 6 bases, with 15 bases spanning the gap. The CDR3 loop spans 15 amino acids. Germline lookup yields CDR1 SGHTA and CDR2 FQGTGA. The CDR3 region is CASSLDGAFNSPLHF. For the CDR3, the DNA is TGTGCCAGCAGTCTCGACGGAGCTTTTAATTCACCCCTCCACTTT.

The V and J genes are TRBV4-1 and TRBJ2-7; D tentatively reads TRBD1 or TRBD2 (6 bases each). Per germline, CDR1 MGHRA and CDR2 YSYEKL. This CDR3 region has 15 residues. V gave up 3 bases and J gave up 5 bases, with 17 bases separating them. CDR3 DNA: TGCGCCAGCAGCCAGACCCTGGGGGGCCGGGACGAGCAGTACTTC. Amino acids: CASSQTLGGRDEQYF.

The chain employs TRBV5-1 and TRBJ2-1; the D call may be TRBD1 or TRBD2 (5 bases each). Trimming cost V 3 bases and J 8 bases, with 9 bases left between them. The CDR3 consists of 12 residues. Germline CDR1 reads SGHRS; CDR2 reads YFSETQ. This chain's CDR3 is CASSWDGDEQFF. The CDR3 nucleotides read TGCGCCAGCAGCTGGGACGGGGATGAGCAGTTCTTC.

The chain carries TRBV27 and TRBJ2-1; D ambiguous. This CDR3 is 18 amino acids long. V was clipped by 5 bases and J by 2 bases, with 22 bases between them. Looked up from germline, CDR1 is MNHEY and CDR2 is SMNVEV (reference sequence). The CDR3 loop reads CASSLRASKPRAYNEQFF. CDR3 in DNA: TGTGCCAGCAGTCTACGGGCAAGCAAGCCACGGGCCTACAATGAGCAGTTCTTC.

This clone has more than one count but fewer than ten. The genes are TRBV7-3 and TRBJ2-7; 10 nucleotides match TRBD2. CDR3 length: 14 residues. The V gene's germline CDR1 is SGHTA and CDR2 FQGTGA. The junction had 2 bases not matched to a gene; V was cut back by 2 bases and J by 4 bases. The CDR3 loop reads CASSLLAGGYEQYF. Here the CDR3 DNA reads TGTGCCAGCAGCTTATTAGCGGGGGGATACGAGCAGTACTTC. Full variable domain (outside the CDR3, taken from reference TRBV7-3 and TRBJ2-7): GAGVSQTPSNKVTEKGKYVELRCDPISGHTALYWYRQSLGQGPEFLIYFQGTGAADDSGLPNDRFFAVRPEGSVSTLKIQRTERGDSAVYLCASSLLAGGYEQYFGPGTRLTVT.